This TCR beta chain comes out of a study of shared clonotypes between healthy human individuals. Findings and limits, study-wide: Clonotype sharing across donors was expected to vary with sequencing depth.

This clone was counted a few times. Its antigen is as yet unknown. Trimming pared 6 bases from V and 4 bases from J, leaving 16 bases between. The germline V gene has CDR1 LNHDA and CDR2 SQIVND (reference sequence). This CDR3 has 15 residues. Investigators spread the genomic DNA of each subset evenly over several immunoSEQ plates. Libraries were prepared by immunoSEQ multiplex PCR; TCRdb keeps only in-frame clonotypes and omits some of them. The data contain a few million clones, 80% to 95% of them singletons. The sequence was obtained from a man between 18 and 29 years old in good health. Some clones in this sample may be carry-over from other donors' samples. The sample taken for sequencing was naive CD4+ T cells from PBMCs. Specified subset: CD45RA+ positively selected. This rearrangement joins TRBV19 to TRBJ1-5; perhaps TRBD1 as D (6 bases). The CDR3 reads CASRNQGSGNQPQHF. The CDR3 DNA reads as TGTGCCAGTAGGAACCAGGGGAGTGGGAATCAGCCCCAGCATTTT.